This T cell receptor (beta chain) was sequenced during a study of blood T cell repertoires in COVID-19 (dated by TCRdb to the early 2020s). A note on the overall study: The collaborator samples originated in the United States, Italy and Spain and spanned the acute and convalescent phases of COVID-19. The material from the prospective study consisted of cDNA or gDNA derived from T cells, B-cell-depleted T cells, or PBMCs. Subjects who had been exposed to COVID-19, were actively infected with it, or had recovered from it provided the deeply sampled blood TCRbeta repertoires that made up the dataset. The repertoires were released in a freely available public database intended as a resource for research on the immune response to SARS-CoV-2. The samples were drawn from two sources: the first 160 participants of the ongoing ImmuneRACE study, and 1,000 to 1,500 subjects contributed by 6 global collaborators. Sample metadata almost always included a de-identified subject ID, COVID-19 status, age in years and sex. HLA class I and class II types, where available, came from metadata supplied by the sample provider rather than from assay-based typing. The investigation overall reported the following: The amount of clinical and demographic metadata varied by source and participant and was provided uncurated.

This clone was recorded once. Its specific antigen is unknown. Per-nucleotide qualities are absent, and no much larger clonotype sits a single base away. The collaborating institutions used their own protocols to collect whole blood in K2EDTA tubes. For TCRbeta analysis, collaborators shipped samples as frozen whole blood, isolated PBMCs, or DNA extracted from either of those sample types. CDR1 is given as MDHEN and CDR2 as SYDVKM, both from the germline V gene. After removal of 2 bases from V and 6 bases from J, the junction retains 5 bases not matched to a gene. From its cysteine to its phenylalanine, the CDR3 spans 14 amino acids. Kept here is only the CDR3 DNA, which spans 42 bases and is read in frame from base 1. TCRbeta CDR3 regions were amplified from genomic DNA using the immunoSEQ Assay, a bias-controlled multiplex PCR. The study's own analysis went as follows. Within the assay, amplification of reference gene primers was used to estimate how many nucleated cells each sample contained. Sequence reads were collapsed and filtered to measure the absolute abundance of every unique TCRbeta CDR3 rearrangement. For each sample, productive Simpson clonality was calculated as the square root of Simpson's diversity index across productive rearrangements. Drawn from immuneACCESS, this table holds only the in-frame rearrangements with V and J called that TCRdb kept. Clones are partly lost; checked studies trace under half to an unresolved V gene and leave the rest unexplained. That table gives V, J and clone size, and the DNA gave D and trimming. The sample table lists 150,000 to 200,000 clones, over 70% of them with a count of one. The ten most abundant clones make up roughly 17% of the sample.

Material: peripheral blood. This receptor chain uses TRBV28 and TRBJ2-7, and 9 bases in between align with TRBD2. This sequence was found in a man in his fifties or sixties with active or convalescent COVID-19. The CDR3 loop reads CASSLPLAGFEQYF. The DNA sequence is as follows: TGTGCCAGCAGTTTACCCCTAGCGGGATTCGAGCAGTACTTC. The entire variable domain, with the stretches around the CDR3 drawn from the reference TRBV28 and TRBJ2-7 proteins, is DVKVTQSSRYLVKRTGEKVFLECVQDMDHENMFWYRQDPGLGLRLIYFSYDVKMKEKGDIPEGYSVSREKKERFSLILESASTNQTSMYLCASSLPLAGFEQYFGPGTRLTVT.